These T cell receptor beta chains were read from a single sample in a study of post-analysis software for immune sequencing data. TCRdb redid the calling of the PCR reads with MiXCR, one entry per CDR3 protein. The sample comprises approximately 660,000 distinct CDR3 sequences, 59% of which are singletons, and around 11% rests with the top ten. The specimen sequenced was blood. These receptors came from a girl aged 2 to 10 with multiple sclerosis. Both conserved end residues are part of each CDR3. D genes are given only for firm matches. Not every row has a clone size; where given, it reads once, few, many or a size class.

v_call,d_call,clone_size,j_call,cdr3_nt,cdr3_aa
TRBV7-2,TRBD1,few,TRBJ1-2,TGTGCCAGCAGCTTGACAATCAGGGGGCGGGCGGACTATGGCTACACCTTC,CASSLTIRGRADYGYTF
TRBV7-2,.,many,TRBJ2-5,TGTGCCAGCAGCTTAGCGGGAGGAGGGGAGACCCAGTACTTC,CASSLAGGGETQYF
TRBV29-1,TRBD2,.,TRBJ2-3,TGCAGCGTTGCTCGCGGGGGTCTCCACACAGATACGCAGTATTTT,CSVARGGLHTDTQYF
TRBV7-9,TRBD1,.,TRBJ2-3,TGTGCCAGCAGCTCGCCTAAGACAGGGGATCGCACAGATACGCAGTATTTT,CASSSPKTGDRTDTQYF
TRBV2,.,.,TRBJ2-5,TGTGCCAGCAACCGGAGGCTCACAAAAAAAGAGACCCAGTACTTC,CASNRRLTKKETQYF
TRBV20-1,TRBD2,.,TRBJ2-1,TGCAGTGCCGTCCGAGCGGGATATGGGGGCAATGAGCAGTTCTTC,CSAVRAGYGGNEQFF
TRBV20-1,.,.,TRBJ1-5,TGCAGTGCTATGCGAAGCCGCGAGCATTTT,CSAMRSREHF
TRBV3-1,.,few,TRBJ2-1,TGTGCCAGCAGCCTAAGGACAGGAGGGCTTGACAATGAGCAGTTCTTC,CASSLRTGGLDNEQFF
TRBV27,TRBD2,few,TRBJ2-1,TGTGCCAGCCGGGGGGGCGACAATGAGCAGTTCTTC,CASRGGDNEQFF
TRBV6-2/TRBV6-3,.,.,TRBJ2-1,TGTGCCAGCAAATCGTCGCGGGGAATATACAATGAGCAGTTCTTC,CASKSSRGIYNEQFF
TRBV4-1,.,.,TRBJ2-5,TGCGCCAGCAGCCACCTCGGATCGGGCCAAGGGCAGTACTTC,CASSHLGSGQGQYF
TRBV7-9,.,.,TRBJ2-1,TGTGCCAGCAGCTTAGATATAGTGAGCAAGTTCTTC,CASSLDIVSKFF
TRBV29-1,.,few,TRBJ2-1,TGCAGCGTTGATTTGCAGGAGGACAATGAGCAGTTCTTC,CSVDLQEDNEQFF
TRBV20-1,.,.,TRBJ2-5,TGCAGTGTTTTTTCATCCAACAAAGAGACCCAGTACTTC,CSVFSSNKETQYF
TRBV4-1,TRBD1,.,TRBJ2-1,TGCGCCAGCAGCCAAGATGGGACAGAGATAAATGAGCAGTTCTTC,CASSQDGTEINEQFF
TRBV7-9,TRBD1,few,TRBJ1-2,TGTGCCAGCAGCGGGAACAGGGGGCCGGATAACTATGGCTACACCTTC,CASSGNRGPDNYGYTF
TRBV5-1,.,.,TRBJ1-2,TGCGCCAGCAGCTTGGAAGGGGACCTTGTCGGGTACACCTTC,CASSLEGDLVGYTF
TRBV27,.,.,TRBJ2-7,TGTGCCAGCAGCTACAGGGGGACTAGCCGCTACGAGCAGTACTTC,CASSYRGTSRYEQYF
TRBV2,.,.,TRBJ1-2,TGTGCCAGTCGGGGCGCGGAGCACCGTGGCTACACCTTC,CASRGAEHRGYTF
TRBV6-5,.,few,TRBJ2-7,TGTGCCAGCAGTTACTCTGAGGGGAACTCCTACGAGCAGTACTTC,CASSYSEGNSYEQYF
TRBV5-5,TRBD2,.,TRBJ2-1,TGTGCCAGCAGCTTCTCCGGGACTAGCGGCTACGAGCAGTTCTTC,CASSFSGTSGYEQFF
TRBV9,TRBD1,.,TRBJ1-1,TGTGCCAGCAGCCGGGGGACAGGGGGCAGGGCTTTCTTT,CASSRGTGGRAFF
TRBV6-2/TRBV6-3,TRBD2,.,TRBJ2-7,TGTGCCAGCAGTTTGGGTATCGGCGGGGGGATCCTCCGGGAGCAGTACTTC,CASSLGIGGGILREQYF
TRBV10-3,TRBD1,.,TRBJ1-2,TGTGCCATCAGTGAGAGTCCGGACAGGGGCTATGGCTACACCTTC,CAISESPDRGYGYTF
TRBV6-5,.,.,TRBJ1-5,TGTGCCAGCAGTCCGGACCTGGGGAGCAATCAGCCCCAGCATTTT,CASSPDLGSNQPQHF
TRBV6-5,.,.,TRBJ2-5,TGTGCCAGCAGTTACGGGCCACGAGAGACCCAGTACTTC,CASSYGPRETQYF
TRBV6-6,.,.,TRBJ1-1,TGTGCCAGCATGGAGGGAATGAACACTGAAGCTTTCTTT,CASMEGMNTEAFF
TRBV7-9,TRBD2,.,TRBJ2-2,TGTGCCAGCAGATCCCCGGGACTACCTACCGGGGAGCTGTTTTTT,CASRSPGLPTGELFF
TRBV7-6,.,.,TRBJ2-5,TGTGCCAGCAGCCCGCCGGAGGGCCGACTAAGATACGAGACCCAGTACTTC,CASSPPEGRLRYETQYF
TRBV5-1,TRBD1,few,TRBJ1-1,TGCGCCAGCCGACAGGGTGATACAGCTGAAGCTTTCTTT,CASRQGDTAEAFF
TRBV6-1,.,.,TRBJ2-7,TGTGCCAGCAGACCCAACCGGGACGGGTTCTACGAGCAGTACTTC,CASRPNRDGFYEQYF
TRBV29-1,.,few,TRBJ2-5,TGCAGCGCGGGGGACTTCCAAGAGACCCAGTACTTC,CSAGDFQETQYF
TRBV7-2,.,few,TRBJ2-5,TGTGCCAGCAGCCGAACCATGGAGACCCAGTACTTC,CASSRTMETQYF
TRBV5-4,.,.,TRBJ2-1,TGTGCCAGCAGCTTGGAAGCGGACACCTACAATGAGCAGTTCTTC,CASSLEADTYNEQFF
TRBV10-2,.,once,TRBJ2-1,TGCGCCAGCAGTGAAATCGCTAGCTCCTACAATGAGCAGTTCTTC,CASSEIASSYNEQFF
TRBV11-2,.,.,TRBJ1-2,TGTGCCAGCAGCTCGACATCAGGGACCTCAGATGGCTACACCTTC,CASSSTSGTSDGYTF
TRBV29-1,TRBD1,.,TRBJ2-7,TGCAGCGTGTCAGGGGGATACGAGCAGTACTTC,CSVSGGYEQYF
TRBV7-2,.,few,TRBJ2-7,TGTGCCAGCAGCTTATTGCCCTCCTACGAGCAGTACTTC,CASSLLPSYEQYF
TRBV29-1,.,.,TRBJ1-1,TGCAGCGTCGGCAGTCGGAGGGCTGAAGCTTTCTTT,CSVGSRRAEAFF
TRBV6-1,.,.,TRBJ2-7,TGTGCCAGCAGTGAAGCGCAGGAGGAACTTTACGAGCAGTACTTC,CASSEAQEELYEQYF
TRBV28,TRBD1,.,TRBJ2-7,TGTGCCGTCAAGGGGGCACCTACCTACGAGCAGTACTTC,CAVKGAPTYEQYF
TRBV12-3/TRBV12-4,TRBD2,few,TRBJ2-3,TGTGCCAGCAGTCCCAATAGCGGGGGGGAGTCAGATACGCAGTATTTT,CASSPNSGGESDTQYF
TRBV29-1,.,few,TRBJ2-7,TGCAGCGTTGAAGACCCTTGGCAGGGCTACGAGCAGTACTTC,CSVEDPWQGYEQYF
TRBV10-3,TRBD1,few,TRBJ1-2,TGTGCCATCAGTGCCCAGGGGGACTATGGCTACACCTTC,CAISAQGDYGYTF
TRBV18,TRBD1,.,TRBJ2-3,TGTGCCAGCTCACCACCGGACCGGGACAGGGCGCGCACAGATACGCAGTATTTT,CASSPPDRDRARTDTQYF
TRBV2,TRBD1,once,TRBJ1-4,TGTGCCAGTTCAGGGGGCTTGAATGAAAAACTGTTTTTT,CASSGGLNEKLFF
TRBV6-5,.,.,TRBJ2-1,TGTGCCAGCAGTTATGCGAGGGGCCGAGAGCAGTTCTTC,CASSYARGREQFF
TRBV5-1,.,.,TRBJ1-1,TGCGCCAGCAGCACGGGTCGGGGCTCTTGGGACACTGAAGCTTTCTTT,CASSTGRGSWDTEAFF
TRBV9,.,.,TRBJ2-1,TGTGCCAGCAGCGTTGTCGCGGGAAGGGCCTACAATGAGCAGTTCTTC,CASSVVAGRAYNEQFF
TRBV20-1,TRBD2,.,TRBJ2-1,TGCAGTGCTAGGACTAGCGGGGACAATGAGCAGTTCTTC,CSARTSGDNEQFF
TRBV5-1,TRBD2,.,TRBJ2-7,TGCGCCAGCAGCTTGGCCCTAGCGGGAAACTACGAGCAGTACTTC,CASSLALAGNYEQYF
TRBV7-2,.,.,TRBJ1-2,TGTGCCAGCAGCCCCCGACCAGCGGTAGGAGGCTACACCTTC,CASSPRPAVGGYTF
TRBV29-1,.,few,TRBJ1-1,TGCAGCGTTACAGGGAGGTTGAACACTGAAGCTTTCTTT,CSVTGRLNTEAFF
TRBV20-1,.,few,TRBJ1-1,TGCAGTGCTAGAAGGCTACACACTGAAGCTTTCTTT,CSARRLHTEAFF
TRBV15,.,.,TRBJ2-4,TGTGCCACCAGCAGGGGCGGGGAGGAATACATCCAGTACTTC,CATSRGGEEYIQYF
TRBV29-1,.,.,TRBJ1-5,TGCAGCGTTGACTCTAAGGGTCTCTACGTGTGCAGGGAAAGCAATCAGCCCCAGCATTTT,CSVDSKGLYVCRESNQPQHF
TRBV28,.,.,TRBJ2-5,TGTGCCAGCAGCACCAGCGCGGAGACCCAGTACTTC,CASSTSAETQYF
TRBV24-1,.,.,TRBJ2-5,TGTGCCACCAGTGATTCCGTCGACGGAAAGCAAGAGACCCAGTACTTC,CATSDSVDGKQETQYF
TRBV27,.,.,TRBJ2-7,TGTGCCAGCAGTTTTGCCAGGGAAGGCGAGCAGTACTTC,CASSFAREGEQYF